The 27 T cell receptor beta chains given below trace back to one sample, sequenced in a study of molecular identifiers for immune sequencing clone quantification. TCRdb passed the PCR reads through MiXCR, listing each CDR3 protein once. The sample yields some 65,000 distinct CDR3 sequences, under 20% seen once. The material sequenced was naive CD8+ T cells from blood, with Jurkat cell RNA spiked in. Subset described: FACS-sorted CD8+CD4-CCR7+CD45RA+ naive T cells. These receptor sequences come from a human donor in good health. Some libraries in this study had Jurkat cell RNA spiked in.

This clonotype has a count of ten or more. The rearrangement links TRBV5-1 to TRBJ2-3, with 8 bases matching TRBD1. After removal of 2 bases from V and 2 bases from J, the junction contained 4 bases not matched to a gene. CDR3 length: 15 residues. CDR1 and CDR2 from the germline V gene are SGHRS and YFSETQ. The CDR3 DNA reads as TGCGCCAGCAGCTTTGAGGACAGGGCCACAGATACGCAGTATTTT. It codes for CASSFEDRATDTQYF.

This clonotype has ten or more counts. This chain joins TRBV5-6 and TRBJ2-3, with a tentative D call TRBD1 (6 bases). Per the germline V gene, CDR1 is SGHDT and CDR2 is YYEEEE. The CDR3 extends over 16 amino acids. The germline V and J ends were trimmed by 3 bases and 2 bases, with 16 bases remaining between them. The CDR3 DNA sequence: TGTGCCAGCAGCTGGGCTGAGGGGGTCGACACAGATACGCAGTATTTT. It encodes CASSWAEGVDTDTQYF. Using reference TRBV5-6 and TRBJ2-3 for the parts outside the CDR3, the full variable domain is DAGVTQSPTHLIKTRGQQVTLRCSPKSGHDTVSWYQQALGQGPQFIFQYYEEEERQRGNFPDRFSGHQFPNYSSELNVNALLLGDSALYLCASSWAEGVDTDTQYFGPGTRLTVL.

Ten or more counts support this clonotype. V and J are TRBV7-9 and TRBJ2-2; D is unresolved. Trimming removed 7 bases at V and 6 bases at J, with 12 bases between. This CDR3 region has 13 residues. Germline loops: CDR1 SEHNR, CDR2 FQNEAQ (reference sequence). CDR3 protein: CASTPEEPGELFF. In nucleotides, the CDR3 is TGTGCCAGCACCCCCGAAGAGCCCGGGGAGCTGTTTTTT.

The chain uses TRBV13 and TRBJ2-7; 11 nucleotides line up with TRBD2. The CDR3 contains 15 residues. The V segment lost 5 bases and the J segment 3 bases; nucleotides outside the gene matches: 6. The germline V gene has CDR1 PRHDT and CDR2 FYEKMQ (reference sequence). The CDR3: CASSVGLAVNYEQYF. CDR3 DNA sequence: TGTGCCAGCAGCGTGGGACTAGCGGTAAACTACGAGCAGTACTTC.

The sample holds many counts of this clonotype. This chain links TRBV29-1 with TRBJ2-1; no clear D gene. V was shortened by 6 bases and J by 7 bases, with 7 bases between the two germline ends. The CDR3 has 10 amino acids. Germline values: CDR1 SQVTM, CDR2 ANQGSEA. The CDR3 DNA is TGCAGCGTAGATGTAAATGAGCAGTTCTTC. It specifies CSVDVNEQFF.

At least ten counts were recorded for this clonotype. The rearrangement joins TRBV7-6 to TRBJ2-1; TRBD2 aligns across 10 bases. Losses at the gene ends were 1 base for V and 6 bases for J; bases not matched to a gene: 3. The germline V gene has CDR1 SGHVS and CDR2 FNYEAQ. CDR3 length equals 15 residues. CDR3 sequence reads: CASSLVLAGVNEQFF. CDR3 nucleotides: TGTGCCAGCAGCTTAGTGCTAGCGGGAGTCAATGAGCAGTTCTTC. Complete variable domain (other parts from reference TRBV7-6 and TRBJ2-1): GAGVSQSPRYKVTKRGQDVALRCDPISGHVSLYWYRQALGQGPEFLTYFNYEAQQDKSGLPNDRFSAERPEGSISTLTIQRTEQRDSAMYRCASSLVLAGVNEQFFGPGTRLTVL.

This clonotype was counted at least ten times. The V call is TRBV7-9, the J call TRBJ2-7; D remains unclear. V was trimmed by 8 bases and J by 5 bases, leaving 16 bases between them. The CDR3 is 13 residues long. Germline lookup yields CDR1 SEHNR and CDR2 FQNEAQ (reference sequence). The CDR3 loop reads CASLAPFGNEQYF. Written as DNA, the CDR3 is TGTGCCAGCCTGGCCCCTTTTGGAAACGAGCAGTACTTC.

This clonotype was recorded at least ten times. The chain has TRBV4-1 and TRBJ2-1; 10 nucleotides line up with TRBD1. Germline loops: CDR1 MGHRA, CDR2 YSYEKL. The CDR3 is 13 residues long. The V and J ends lost 8 bases and 12 bases, in that order; junction bases with no gene match: 10. This chain's CDR3 is CASAGQGLVGQFF. As DNA, the CDR3 is TGCGCCAGCGCGGGACAGGGGTTAGTTGGGCAGTTCTTC.

This clonotype has more than one count but fewer than ten. The genes are TRBV5-1 and TRBJ2-1; the D is unclear. The CDR3 contains 14 residues. In germline, CDR1 is SGHRS, CDR2 YFSETQ. Between the trimmed V and J ends, which lost 3 bases and 0 bases, there was a span of 7 bases. In DNA, the CDR3 is TGCGCCAGCAGCTCCCAGAGCTCCTACAATGAGCAGTTCTTC. It encodes CASSSQSSYNEQFF.

The table lists this clonotype with many counts. The DNA for the CDR3 is TGTGCCAGCAGCCCGGCTAGCGCCCGACGTTTCAACAATGAGCAGTTCTTC. This codes for CASSPASARRFNNEQFF. The chain links TRBV3-1 to TRBJ2-1, with D tentatively TRBD2 (6 bases). The CDR3 runs to 17 residues. The germline V gene encodes CDR1 LGHDT and CDR2 YNNKEL (reference sequence). V lost 4 bases and J 5 bases, leaving 21 bases between the germline ends.

This clonotype has a count of ten or more. The chain links TRBV4-1 to TRBJ1-4; D gene uncertain. The length of the CDR3 is 14 residues. Germline lookup yields CDR1 MGHRA and CDR2 YSYEKL. The V and J ends lost 2 bases and 8 bases respectively, with 12 bases between them. The CDR3, as DNA: TGCGCCAGCAGCCAAAGAGAAAAAAAGGAAAAACTGTTTTTT. Translating it yields CASSQREKKEKLFF.

Concerning this clonotype: A much larger clone differs from this one at a single base, so this may be a read error. The chain recombines TRBV2 with TRBJ2-1, with D perhaps assigned TRBD1 or TRBD2 (5 bases each). V was shortened by 7 bases and J by 8 bases, with 15 bases between the two germline ends. Germline loops: CDR1 SNHLY, CDR2 FYNNEI. This CDR3 is built from 13 residues. CDR3 amino acids: CASIYSRGDEQFF. Written as DNA, the CDR3 is TGTGCCAGCATCTACAGTCGGGGCGATGAGCAGTTCTTC.

The V call is TRBV4-3, the J call TRBJ2-5, with a weak D call TRBD2 (5 bases). The CDR3 spans 19 residues. CDR1 and CDR2 (germline): LGHNA, YSLEER. Deletions cut 0 bases from V and 0 bases from J, with 20 bases between. CDR3 in DNA: TGCGCCAGCAGCCAAGATTCTCCGCAGGCTAGCCGCTACCAAGAGACCCAGTACTTC. Its protein product is CASSQDSPQASRYQETQYF.

This clonotype was seen repeatedly, ten times or more. V gene TRBV15 combines with J gene TRBJ1-2; D uncertain. CDR3 size: 17 residues. The germline V gene encodes CDR1 LNHNV and CDR2 YYDKDF (reference sequence). The V end was cut by 2 bases, the J end by 2 bases, with 18 bases between. The DNA of the CDR3 is TGTGCCACCAGCAGAAACACCCCAGGCCGCCTAAACTATGGCTACACCTTC. It yields the protein CATSRNTPGRLNYGYTF.

There are many counts of this clonotype. The chain carries TRBV29-1 and TRBJ2-2, with 7 bases matching TRBD1. CDR1 SQVTM and CDR2 ANQGSEA come from the germline V gene. The CDR3 has 12 residues. J gave up 6 bases and V 6 bases, and 4 bases lay outside the gene matches. This CDR3 reads CSVITGAGELFF. The CDR3 DNA reads as TGCAGCGTCATTACAGGGGCCGGGGAGCTGTTTTTT.

This clonotype occurred many times. This sequence joins TRBV23-1 and TRBJ2-1, with 9 nucleotides matching TRBD2. TRBV23-1 is an ORF, and what it does is uncertain. The CDR3 length is 18 residues. Trimming cost V 2 bases and J 1 base; bases outside gene matches: 9. CDR3 in DNA: TGCGCCAGCAGTCAAGTTCTCCCCGGACTAGCGTCCTACAATGAGCAGTTCTTC. Encoded protein: CASSQVLPGLASYNEQFF.

This clonotype was seen only a few times. Given a much more abundant clone one base away, this may be a read error. The CDR3 DNA follows: TGTGCTAGCAGCTTACTAACCACGGTTCAAGAGACCCAGTACTTC. Translation: CASSLLTTVQETQYF. V gene TRBV7-7 combines with J gene TRBJ2-5; D is uncertain. This CDR3 is built from 15 residues. Germline-derived CDR1 and CDR2 are SSHAT and FNYEAQ (reference sequence). The variable domain in full, with the rest retrieved from reference TRBV7-7 and TRBJ2-5, is GAGVSQSPRYKVTKRGQDVTLRCDPISSHATLYWYQQALGQGPEFLTYFNYEAQPDKSGLPSDRFSAERPEGSISTLTIQRTEQRDSAMYRCASSLLTTVQETQYFGPGTRLLVL.

At least ten counts were recorded for this clonotype. The CDR3 region is CASSPPVGGETQYF. As DNA, the CDR3 is TGTGCCAGCAGCCCCCCAGTCGGCGGGGAGACCCAGTACTTC. V is TRBV7-9 and J is TRBJ2-5; maybe TRBD2 (5 bases). The V gene lost 5 bases and the J gene lost 5 bases, with 15 bases spanning the gap. CDR3 size: 14 residues. Germline V gene lookup returns CDR1 SEHNR and CDR2 FQNEAQ (reference sequence).

This clonotype was detected ten times or more. J is TRBJ2-4 and V is TRBV7-9; D gene ambiguous. V lost 8 bases and J lost 0, with 11 bases in between. Germline V gene data show CDR1 as SEHNR and CDR2 as FQNEAQ (reference sequence). There are 14 residues in the CDR3. CDR3 in DNA: TGTGCCAGCCCTGATCCCCTAGCCAAAAACATTCAGTACTTC. Translation gives CASPDPLAKNIQYF. The whole variable domain, remainder taken from reference TRBV7-9 and TRBJ2-4, is DTGVSQNPRHKITKRGQNVTFRCDPISEHNRLYWYRQTLGQGPEFLTYFQNEAQLEKSRLLSDRFSAERPKGSFSTLEIQRTEQGDSAMYLCASPDPLAKNIQYFGAGTRLSVL.

This clonotype turned up a few times. The V call is TRBV27, the J call TRBJ2-7, with D perhaps matching TRBD1 (5 bases). The ends were cut back, 0 bases at V and 2 bases at J, with 11 bases in the middle. CDR1 is MNHEY, CDR2 SMNVEV, per germline (reference sequence). This CDR3 has 15 amino acids. CDR3 coding DNA: TGTGCCAGCAGTTTATCGGGCACAGGACCCTACGAGCAGTACTTC. It specifies CASSLSGTGPYEQYF.

This clonotype was counted many times. This rearrangement joins TRBV7-4 to TRBJ2-7; a possible D gene is TRBD2 (5 bases). Deletions cut 11 bases from V and 7 bases from J, with 12 bases between. Germline V gives CDR1 SGHVT, CDR2 SQSDAQ. This CDR3 is built from 10 residues. CDR3 loop: CARTPQEQYF. As DNA, the CDR3 is TGTGCCCGGACTCCCCAAGAGCAGTACTTC.

To note about this clonotype: A much larger clone differs by one base, so this may be a read error. V gene TRBV2 combines with J gene TRBJ2-3; D uncertain. CDR1 is SNHLY and CDR2 is FYNNEI in the germline V gene. The ends were cut back, 5 bases at V and 2 bases at J, with 14 bases in the middle. The CDR3 extends over 15 amino acids. The CDR3 DNA sequence: TGTGCCAGCAGTAAATTCTGGGGTTACACAGATACGCAGTATTTT. It codes for CASSKFWGYTDTQYF.

Remarks on this clonotype: This clone may be a read error of a much larger clone one base away. The chain recombines TRBV14 with TRBJ2-1; D is possibly TRBD1 (6 bases). The CDR3 is 15 amino acids. Germline CDR1 reads SGHDN; CDR2 reads FVKESK. V lost 8 bases, J lost 0 bases, and 14 bases lay in between. In nucleotides, the CDR3 is TGTGCCAGCGACCTACAGGGTCACTCCTACAATGAGCAGTTCTTC. This gives the protein CASDLQGHSYNEQFF.

The chain carries TRBV12-3 or TRBV12-4 and TRBJ2-5; D uncertain. V lost 3 bases and J lost 2, with 19 bases in between. The CDR3 spans 17 residues. The CDR3 DNA is TGTGCCAGCAGTTTGATGGCCAGGTCCTTTTCACAAGAGACCCAGTACTTC. This sequence encodes CASSLMARSFSQETQYF.

DNA of the CDR3: TGTGCCAGCAGCCCCGGCCGGGACTTTCTTAAGCAAGAGACCCAGTACTTC. Translated: CASSPGRDFLKQETQYF. The rearrangement uses TRBV5-6 and TRBJ2-5; tentatively, D is TRBD2 (6 bases). Germline lookup yields CDR1 SGHDT and CDR2 YYEEEE. V gave up 4 bases and J gave up 2 bases, with 21 bases separating them. The CDR3 is made up of 17 amino acids.

The chain carries TRBV5-4 and TRBJ2-1; 7 bases match TRBD2. In germline, CDR1 is SGHNT, CDR2 YYREEE (reference sequence). With V trimmed by 4 bases and J by 4 bases, 11 bases remained unmatched. The CDR3 sequence is 16 residues long. CDR3 in amino acids: CASSQPSGPLYNEQFF. DNA for the CDR3: TGTGCCAGCAGCCAACCTAGCGGACCCCTATACAATGAGCAGTTCTTC.

Points on this clonotype: A clone one base away is much larger, so this may be a read error. This rearrangement joins TRBV6-5 to TRBJ2-7, with 8 bases lining up with TRBD1. This CDR3 region has 16 residues. Germline values: CDR1 MNHEY, CDR2 SVGAGI. V lost 5 bases and J lost 4; bases outside the gene matches: 13. CDR3 in DNA: TGTGCCAGCAGTATAGGTATCAGGACAGGGATTTACGAGCAGTACTTC. This codes for CASSIGIRTGIYEQYF.